This TCR beta chain was identified during a study of OX40 agonist ivuxolimab in advanced cancers. Study details: Partial responses were recorded for three patients, including one with hepatocellular carcinoma and two with cutaneous melanoma. Study-level results: Both blood CD4+ and CD8+ T cells showed clonal growth by week 6 at 0.1 to 3.0 mg/kg. Clonal expansion was among the lowest in partial responders at 0.1-3.0 mg/kg, especially CD8+. More expanded clones were seen, on average, in CD8+ T cells than in CD4+.

CDR3 length: 15 amino acids. V trimming: 4 bases; J trimming: 2 bases; junction bases outside the gene matches: 8. Germline CDR1 LGHNA, CDR2 YSLEER. Libraries were prepared by immunoSEQ multiplex PCR; TCRdb keeps only in-frame clonotypes and omits some of them. The table has approximately 84,000 clones, just over 85% seen once; the top ten hold less than 2%. About this clone: What it binds is unknown.

This chain uses TRBV4-3 with TRBJ2-7; 7 nucleotides agree with TRBD2. The clonotype comes from an adult with an advanced solid tumor such as melanoma, head and neck, liver or kidney cancer. The specimen was CD4+ or CD8+ T cells sorted from blood, collected in a trial of the OX40 agonist ivuxolimab. The CDR3 nucleotides read TGCGCCAGCAGCCTACAACTCGCGGGGGCCTACGAGCAGTACTTC. It codes for CASSLQLAGAYEQYF.